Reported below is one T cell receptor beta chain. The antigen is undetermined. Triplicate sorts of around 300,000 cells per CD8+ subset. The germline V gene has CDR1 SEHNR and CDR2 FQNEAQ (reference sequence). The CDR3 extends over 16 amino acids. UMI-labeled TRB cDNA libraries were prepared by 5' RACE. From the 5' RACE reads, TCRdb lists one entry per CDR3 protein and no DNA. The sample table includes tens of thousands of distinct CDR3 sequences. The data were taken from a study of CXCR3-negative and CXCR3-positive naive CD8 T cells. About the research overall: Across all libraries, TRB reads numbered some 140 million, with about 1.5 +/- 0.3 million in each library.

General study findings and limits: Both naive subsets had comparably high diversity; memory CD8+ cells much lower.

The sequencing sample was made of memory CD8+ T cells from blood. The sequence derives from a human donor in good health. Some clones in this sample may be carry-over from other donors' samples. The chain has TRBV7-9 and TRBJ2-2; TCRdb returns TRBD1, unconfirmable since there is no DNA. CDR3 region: CASSSYRDTYTGELFF.